This T cell receptor gamma chain was identified during a study of Vδ1+ human thymocytes. This CDR3 region has 14 residues. V lost 5 bases and J lost 5; bases outside the gene matches: 12. The germline V gene has CDR1 VENAVY and CDR2 YDSYNSRV. Extracted RNA was reverse transcribed into cDNA. Multiplex PCR used pooled V-gene forward primers and a constant-region reverse primer to amplify CDR3s. TCRdb re-processed the multiplex PCR reads using CATT. The table shows 8,000 to 9,000 gamma-chain clones, with 56% occurring only once. The study, taken as a whole, reports: Thymic TRG and TRD repertoires appeared highly polyclonal.

With regard to this clone: What it binds is unknown.

The TCR sequence derives from a girl in the first two years of life who had congenital heart surgery. The source material was Vdelta1+ gamma-delta thymocytes from the thymus. Specified subset: FACS-sorted CD3+ TCRalphabeta- TCRVdelta1+ TCRVdelta2- thymocytes. The chain links TRGV8 to TRGJ1 or TRGJ2. The CDR3 nucleotides are TGTGCCACCTGGGCTTCTCCGGAAGATTATAAGAAACTCTTT. Encoded protein: CATWASPEDYKKLF.